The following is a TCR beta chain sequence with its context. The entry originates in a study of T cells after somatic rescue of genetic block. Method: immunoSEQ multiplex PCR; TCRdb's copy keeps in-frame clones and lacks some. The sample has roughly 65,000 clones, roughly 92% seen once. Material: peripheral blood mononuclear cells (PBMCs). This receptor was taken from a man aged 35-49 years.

CDR3 in amino acids: CASEGDSIRDIQYF. The CDR3 DNA is TGTGCCAGTGAAGGGGACAGTATCCGAGACATTCAGTACTTC. This chain joins TRBV7-9 and TRBJ2-4; 7 bases agree with TRBD1. CDR1 is SEHNR and CDR2 is FQNEAQ in the germline V gene (reference sequence). CDR3 length: 14 amino acids. The J segment lost 8 bases and the V segment lost 9 bases, leaving 13 bases of the junction unmatched.